This T cell receptor beta chain was obtained from a study of shared clonotypes between healthy human individuals. Looked up from germline, CDR1 is MRHNA and CDR2 is SNTAGT. The CDR3 runs to 16 residues. V shed 8 bases and J 2 bases; nucleotides not matched to a gene: 11. The repertoire was sequenced with immunoSEQ multiplex PCR; TCRdb's copy has only in-frame clones and lacks some. This table has 470,000 or so clones, 65% to 85% appearing once. Source material: PBMCs. The receptor comes from a woman between 40 and 50 years old in good health. Some clones in this sample may be carry-over from other donors' samples. V and J are TRBV6-4 and TRBJ2-2; 7 bases align to TRBD1. The CDR3 reads CASRVHGQANTGELFF. The CDR3 bases are TGTGCCAGCCGTGTTCATGGACAGGCCAACACCGGGGAGCTGTTTTTT.